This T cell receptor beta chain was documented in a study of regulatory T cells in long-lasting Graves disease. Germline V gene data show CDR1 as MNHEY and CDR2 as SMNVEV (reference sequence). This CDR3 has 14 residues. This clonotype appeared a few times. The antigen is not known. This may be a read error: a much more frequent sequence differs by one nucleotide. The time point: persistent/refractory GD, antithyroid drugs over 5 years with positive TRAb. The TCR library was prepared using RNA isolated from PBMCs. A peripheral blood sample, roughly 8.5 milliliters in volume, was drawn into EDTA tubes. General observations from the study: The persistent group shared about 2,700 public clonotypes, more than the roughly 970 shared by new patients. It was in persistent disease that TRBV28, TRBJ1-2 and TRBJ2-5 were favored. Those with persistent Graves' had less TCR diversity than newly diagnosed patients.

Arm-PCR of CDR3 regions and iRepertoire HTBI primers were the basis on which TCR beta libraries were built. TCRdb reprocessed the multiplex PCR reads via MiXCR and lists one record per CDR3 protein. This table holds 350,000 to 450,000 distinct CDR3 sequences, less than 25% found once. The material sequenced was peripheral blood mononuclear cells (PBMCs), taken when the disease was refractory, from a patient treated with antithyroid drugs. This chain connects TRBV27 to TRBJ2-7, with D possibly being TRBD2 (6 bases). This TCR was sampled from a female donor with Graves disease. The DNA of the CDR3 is TGTGCCAGCAGTTTCGGAGGGGCCGATGTCGAGCTGTACTTC. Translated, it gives CASSFGGADVELYF.